The rows below give T cell receptor beta chains drawn from one sample of a study of spatial heterogeneity in lung cancer. Via MiXCR, TCRdb re-called the 5' RACE reads, giving one row per CDR3 protein. In the table there are about 14,000 distinct CDR3 sequences, less than 6.5% of which are singletons. Material: lung tumor tissue, obtained at surgery. Receptors were obtained from a female donor with early-stage non-small cell lung cancer. Both conserved end residues are trimmed from each CDR3. Not all rows give a size; the values are once, few, many and, for expanded clones, a class.

length: 13
V: TRBV20-1
size: many
CDR3: SATPIADLTDTQY

length: 13
V: TRBV7-9
size: medium-sized
CDR3: ASSLRASSGNTIY

length: 9
V: TRBV27
size: .
CDR3: ASMKDREQY

length: 11
V: TRBV19
size: many
CDR3: ASSPRDRVGYT

length: 12
V: TRBV6-5
size: many
CDR3: ASSYLFGNTEAF

length: 9
V: TRBV28
size: many
CDR3: ASSLDSPLH

length: 12
V: TRBV7-8
size: many
CDR3: ASSSGPRNSPLH

length: 10
V: TRBV4-1
size: many
CDR3: ASSQGWGTLH

length: 13
V: TRBV12-3/TRBV12-4
size: many
CDR3: ASSLRGSGANVLT

length: 10
V: TRBV11-2
size: many
CDR3: ASSPTRNTIY

length: 11
V: TRBV29-1
size: many
CDR3: SVVRETNTEAF

length: 15
V: TRBV7-9
size: many
CDR3: ASSSEVLAGFTDTQY

length: 13
V: TRBV25-1
size: many
CDR3: ATFLRGGVLYGYT

length: 10
V: TRBV20-1
size: many
CDR3: SVEGAMDEQF

length: 13
V: TRBV7-2
size: medium-sized
CDR3: ASSLDPGPGAEAF

length: 12
V: TRBV6-5
size: many
CDR3: ASRTTGGNTEAF

length: 15
V: TRBV3-1
size: many
CDR3: ASSPGNRARSGNTIY

length: 16
V: TRBV4-1
size: medium-sized
CDR3: ASSQDRPARTVNTEAF

length: 10
V: TRBV7-2
size: many
CDR3: ASSRSNGKLF

length: 11
V: TRBV20-1
size: medium-sized
CDR3: SARAGGANIQY

length: 11
V: TRBV29-1
size: many
CDR3: SVGGGSPNEQF

length: 12
V: TRBV29-1
size: medium-sized
CDR3: SVAGEYSNQPQH

length: 13
V: TRBV6-2/TRBV6-3
size: medium-sized
CDR3: ASSPGGSSYNEQF

length: 15
V: TRBV6-5
size: many
CDR3: ASSYGPYRGSNNEQF

length: 10
V: TRBV19
size: .
CDR3: ASSIQGNEQY

length: 13
V: TRBV7-9
size: many
CDR3: ASSFQPGTSNEQF

length: 13
V: TRBV6-5
size: medium-sized
CDR3: ASSRKGRSYNEQF

length: 9
V: TRBV7-8
size: many
CDR3: ASSLRGEAF

length: 12
V: TRBV6-5
size: medium-sized
CDR3: ASSKGRSTDTQY

length: 10
V: TRBV7-9
size: many
CDR3: ASSFPDREEF

length: 14
V: TRBV7-2
size: many
CDR3: ASSSRGEGGVYGYT

length: 8
V: TRBV7-8
size: many
CDR3: ATHLGTQY

length: 14
V: TRBV7-9
size: many
CDR3: ASSVASGGSTDTQY

length: 14
V: TRBV7-9
size: many
CDR3: ASSLFDRVKDYEQY

length: 11
V: TRBV28
size: medium-sized
CDR3: AHTSGTTDTQY

length: 10
V: TRBV18
size: many
CDR3: ASSPKTYEQY

length: 13
V: TRBV27
size: many
CDR3: ASSLRRQGMSPLH

length: 13
V: TRBV7-3
size: many
CDR3: ASSPQGREADTQY

length: 11
V: TRBV12-3/TRBV12-4
size: many
CDR3: ASSLRGPNEQF

length: 13
V: TRBV7-8
size: many
CDR3: ASSLDRSSYNEQF

length: 13
V: TRBV5-1
size: medium-sized
CDR3: ASSLEGLNTGELF

length: 16
V: TRBV9
size: medium-sized
CDR3: ASSVGTGTGGIPETQY

length: 14
V: TRBV7-6
size: few
CDR3: ASSLYGRDPSYEQY

length: 12
V: TRBV7-2
size: large
CDR3: ASRNSGGSGEQF

length: 12
V: TRBV20-1
size: many
CDR3: SAPLAGGLETQY

length: 11
V: TRBV30
size: many
CDR3: AWSDLPNQPQH